This T cell receptor beta chain derives from a study of shared clonotypes between healthy human individuals. Study outcomes and limitations: In contrast to clonotypes shared by all four donors, non-shared clonotypes had lower generation probabilities.

Sequencing was performed with immunoSEQ multiplex PCR; in TCRdb, only in-frame clones are kept and a portion is missing. Of approximately 2.4 million clones in the sample, approximately 94% were seen once. Healthy HIV-negative adults with no recent acute infections or vaccinations were recruited as donors. V was clipped by 10 bases and J by 1 base; unmatched bases: 11. Germline CDR1 and CDR2: SGHRS and YFSETQ. This CDR3 comprises 15 residues. Comments on this clone: Its antigen is as yet unknown.

Sequenced material: naive CD4+ T cells sorted from blood. As to subset: CD45RA+ positively selected. This chain connects TRBV5-1 to TRBJ1-1; TRBD1 agrees at 9 bases. This receptor was obtained from a young man in good health. The CDR3 coding sequence is TGCGCCTCCCGGACAGGGGCCGCTAAGAACACTGAAGCTTTCTTT. It yields the protein CASRTGAAKNTEAFF.